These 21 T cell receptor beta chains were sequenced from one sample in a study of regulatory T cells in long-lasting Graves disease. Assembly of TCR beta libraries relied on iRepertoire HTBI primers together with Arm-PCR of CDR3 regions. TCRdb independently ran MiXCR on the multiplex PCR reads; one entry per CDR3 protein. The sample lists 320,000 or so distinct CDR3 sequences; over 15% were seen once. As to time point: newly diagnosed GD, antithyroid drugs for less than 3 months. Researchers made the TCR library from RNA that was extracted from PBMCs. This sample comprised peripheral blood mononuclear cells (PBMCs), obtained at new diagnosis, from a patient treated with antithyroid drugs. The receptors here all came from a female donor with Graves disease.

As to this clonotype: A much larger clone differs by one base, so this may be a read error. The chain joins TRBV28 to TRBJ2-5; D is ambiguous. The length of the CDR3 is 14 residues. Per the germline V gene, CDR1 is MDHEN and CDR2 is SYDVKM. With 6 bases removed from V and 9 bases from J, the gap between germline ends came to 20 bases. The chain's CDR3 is CASRTPGAVGPQYF. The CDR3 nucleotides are TGTGCCAGCAGGACCCCAGGCGCGGTGGGTCCCCAGTACTTC.

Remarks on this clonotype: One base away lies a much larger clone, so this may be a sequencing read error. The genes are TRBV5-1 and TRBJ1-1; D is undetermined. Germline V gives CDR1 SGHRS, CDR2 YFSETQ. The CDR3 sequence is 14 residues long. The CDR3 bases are TGCGCCAACAGCTTGCTTTCAGATGACACTGAAGCTTTCTTT. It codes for CANSLLSDDTEAFF.

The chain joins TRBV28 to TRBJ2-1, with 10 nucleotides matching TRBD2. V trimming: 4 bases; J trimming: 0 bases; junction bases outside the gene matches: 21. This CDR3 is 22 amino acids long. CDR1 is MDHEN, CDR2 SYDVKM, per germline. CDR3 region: CASSSIVEASGRMGSSYNEQFF. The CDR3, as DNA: TGTGCCAGCAGTTCCATCGTCGAGGCTAGCGGGAGAATGGGGAGCTCCTACAATGAGCAGTTCTTC.

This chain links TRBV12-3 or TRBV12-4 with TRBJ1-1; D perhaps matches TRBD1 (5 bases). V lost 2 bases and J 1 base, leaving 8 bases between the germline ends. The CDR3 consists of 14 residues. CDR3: CASSLQGTNTEAFF. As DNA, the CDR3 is TGTGCCAGCAGTTTACAGGGTACGAACACTGAAGCTTTCTTT.

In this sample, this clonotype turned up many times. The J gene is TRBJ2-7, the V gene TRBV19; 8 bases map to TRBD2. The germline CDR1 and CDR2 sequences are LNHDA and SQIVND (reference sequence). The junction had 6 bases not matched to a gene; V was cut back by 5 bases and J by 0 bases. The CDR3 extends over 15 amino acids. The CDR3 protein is CASSLLAGNSYEQYF. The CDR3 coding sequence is TGTGCCAGTAGTTTATTAGCGGGAAACTCCTACGAGCAGTACTTC.

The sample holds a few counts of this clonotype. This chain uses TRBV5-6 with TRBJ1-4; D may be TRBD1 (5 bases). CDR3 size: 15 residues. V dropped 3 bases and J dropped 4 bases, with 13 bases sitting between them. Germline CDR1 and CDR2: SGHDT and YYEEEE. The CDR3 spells CASSSPGRINEKLFF. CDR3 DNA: TGTGCCAGCAGCTCGCCGGGACGGATTAATGAAAAACTGTTTTTT.

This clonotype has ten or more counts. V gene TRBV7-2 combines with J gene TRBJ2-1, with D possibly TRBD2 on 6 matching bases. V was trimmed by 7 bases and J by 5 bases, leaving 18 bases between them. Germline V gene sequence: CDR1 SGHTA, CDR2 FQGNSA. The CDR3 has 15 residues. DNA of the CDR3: TGTGCCAGCACCCCCCTGCGGGATCGCAACAATGAGCAGTTCTTC. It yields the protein CASTPLRDRNNEQFF.

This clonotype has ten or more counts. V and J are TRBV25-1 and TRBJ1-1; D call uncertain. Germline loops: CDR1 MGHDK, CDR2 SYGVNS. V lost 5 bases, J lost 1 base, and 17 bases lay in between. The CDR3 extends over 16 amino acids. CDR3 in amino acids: CASSLEEPWRNTEAFF. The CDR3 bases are TGTGCCAGCAGTCTGGAGGAGCCTTGGAGGAACACTGAAGCTTTCTTT.

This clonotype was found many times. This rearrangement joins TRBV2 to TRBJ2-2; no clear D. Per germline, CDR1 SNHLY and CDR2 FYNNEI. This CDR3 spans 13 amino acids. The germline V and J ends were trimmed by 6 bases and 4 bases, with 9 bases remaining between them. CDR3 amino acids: CASRARITGELFF. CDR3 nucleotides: TGTGCCAGCAGGGCCCGGATCACCGGGGAGCTGTTTTTT.

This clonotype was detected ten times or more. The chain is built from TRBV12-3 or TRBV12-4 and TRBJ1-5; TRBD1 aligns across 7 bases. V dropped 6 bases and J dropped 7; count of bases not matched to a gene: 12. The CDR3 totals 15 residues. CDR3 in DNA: TGTGCCAGCAGGCGGGACAGACAAGGGCGCCAGCCCCAGCATTTT. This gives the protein CASRRDRQGRQPQHF.

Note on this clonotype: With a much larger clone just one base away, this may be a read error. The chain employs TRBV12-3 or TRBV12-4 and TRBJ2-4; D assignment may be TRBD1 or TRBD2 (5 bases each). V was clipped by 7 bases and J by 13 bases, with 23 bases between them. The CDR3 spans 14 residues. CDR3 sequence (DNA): TGTGCCAGCACTCCGTGGGGGAAGTACAATGAGCAGTACTTC. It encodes CASTPWGKYNEQYF.

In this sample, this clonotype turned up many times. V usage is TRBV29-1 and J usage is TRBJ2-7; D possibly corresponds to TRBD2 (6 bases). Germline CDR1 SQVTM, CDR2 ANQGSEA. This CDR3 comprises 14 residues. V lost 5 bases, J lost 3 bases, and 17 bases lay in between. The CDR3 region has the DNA TGCAGCGTTAGTTCCTCGGCGGGGAGCTACGAGCAGTACTTC. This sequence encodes CSVSSSAGSYEQYF.

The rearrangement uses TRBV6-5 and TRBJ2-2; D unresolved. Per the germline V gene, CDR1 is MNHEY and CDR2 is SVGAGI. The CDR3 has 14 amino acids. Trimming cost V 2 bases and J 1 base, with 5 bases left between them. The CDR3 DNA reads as TGTGCCAGCAGTTACCGCCAGAACACCGGGGAGCTGTTTTTT. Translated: CASSYRQNTGELFF.

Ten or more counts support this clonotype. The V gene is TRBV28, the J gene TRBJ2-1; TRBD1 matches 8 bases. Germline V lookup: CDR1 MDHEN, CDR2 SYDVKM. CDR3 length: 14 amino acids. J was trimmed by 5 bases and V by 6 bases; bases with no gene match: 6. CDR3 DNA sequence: TGTGCCAGCAGGACGACAGGGGCTGACAATGAGCAGTTCTTC. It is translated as CASRTTGADNEQFF. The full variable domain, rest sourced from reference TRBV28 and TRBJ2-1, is DVKVTQSSRYLVKRTGEKVFLECVQDMDHENMFWYRQDPGLGLRLIYFSYDVKMKEKGDIPEGYSVSREKKERFSLILESASTNQTSMYLCASRTTGADNEQFFGPGTRLTVL.

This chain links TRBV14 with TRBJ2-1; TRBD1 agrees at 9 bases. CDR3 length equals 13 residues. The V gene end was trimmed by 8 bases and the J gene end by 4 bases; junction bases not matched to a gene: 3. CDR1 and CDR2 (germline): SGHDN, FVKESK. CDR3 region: CASGGQGYNEQFF. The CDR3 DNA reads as TGTGCCAGCGGGGGACAGGGTTACAATGAGCAGTTCTTC.

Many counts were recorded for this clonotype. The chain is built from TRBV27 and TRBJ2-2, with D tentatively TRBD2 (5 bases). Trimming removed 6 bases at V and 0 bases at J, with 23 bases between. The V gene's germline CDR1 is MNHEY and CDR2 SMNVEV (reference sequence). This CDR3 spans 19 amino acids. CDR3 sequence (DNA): TGTGCCAGCAGCCGATCCCCCTATGGCGGGCCTTCGAACACCGGGGAGCTGTTTTTT. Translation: CASSRSPYGGPSNTGELFF.

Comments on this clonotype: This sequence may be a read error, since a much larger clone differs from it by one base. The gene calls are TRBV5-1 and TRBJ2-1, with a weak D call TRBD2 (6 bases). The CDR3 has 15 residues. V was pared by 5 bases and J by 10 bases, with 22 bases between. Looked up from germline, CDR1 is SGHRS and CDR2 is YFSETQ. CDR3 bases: TGCGCCAGCAGGGAGGGCGCCGGGCCAGGATACGAGCAGTTCTTC. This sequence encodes CASREGAGPGYEQFF.

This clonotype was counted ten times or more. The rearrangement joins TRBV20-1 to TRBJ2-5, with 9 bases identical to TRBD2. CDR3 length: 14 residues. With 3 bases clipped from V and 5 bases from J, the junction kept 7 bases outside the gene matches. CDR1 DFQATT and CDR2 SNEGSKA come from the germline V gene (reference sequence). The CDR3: CSASLLAGIETQYF. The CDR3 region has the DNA TGCAGTGCTAGTCTCCTAGCGGGAATCGAGACCCAGTACTTC.

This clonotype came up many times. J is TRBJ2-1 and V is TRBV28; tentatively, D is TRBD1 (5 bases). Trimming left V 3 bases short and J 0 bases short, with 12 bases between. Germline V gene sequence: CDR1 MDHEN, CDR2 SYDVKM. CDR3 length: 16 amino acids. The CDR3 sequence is CASSFIAGNSYNEQFF. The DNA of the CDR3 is TGTGCCAGCAGTTTTATAGCAGGGAACTCCTACAATGAGCAGTTCTTC.

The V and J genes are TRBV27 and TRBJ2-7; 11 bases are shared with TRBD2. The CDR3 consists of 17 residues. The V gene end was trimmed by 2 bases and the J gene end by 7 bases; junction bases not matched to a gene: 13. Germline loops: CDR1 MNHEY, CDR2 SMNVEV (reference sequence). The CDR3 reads CASSLRTTSGRSREQYF. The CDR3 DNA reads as TGTGCCAGCAGTTTACGTACAACTAGCGGGAGATCTCGAGAGCAGTACTTC.

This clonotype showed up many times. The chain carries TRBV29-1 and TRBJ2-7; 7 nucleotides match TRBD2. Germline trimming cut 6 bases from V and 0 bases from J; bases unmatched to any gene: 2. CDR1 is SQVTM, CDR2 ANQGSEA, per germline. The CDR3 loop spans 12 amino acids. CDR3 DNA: TGCAGCGTGACTAGCAGCTCCTACGAGCAGTACTTC. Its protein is CSVTSSSYEQYF.